The clone carrying this T cell receptor beta chain was picked up one time. This sample was taken from a study of T cells in tuberculosis. About the research overall: A South African cohort included IGRA-negative adolescents, latently infected IGRA-positive adolescents and adults with active tuberculosis.

The CDR3 is 17 amino acids. The ends lost 4 bases at V and 5 bases at J; junction bases unmatched: 7. In germline, CDR1 is MNHEY, CDR2 SMNVEV (reference sequence). Latent tuberculosis screening used tuberculin skin test and IGRA at entry. TCRdb's table, derived via immunoSEQ multiplex PCR, lists solely in-frame clones and lacks some. Of around 35,000 clones listed, 93% are singletons. The chain couples TRBV27 to TRBJ2-1; 14 positions agree with TRBD2. This sequence originates from a donor aged 5-35 years with latent tuberculosis or without tuberculosis infection. Sequencing input: PBMCs. In DNA form, the CDR3 reads TGTGCCAGCAGTTCTTGGACTAGCGGGGGGACCCACAATGAGCAGTTCTTC. This gives the protein CASSSWTSGGTHNEQFF.